This T cell receptor (beta chain) derives from a study of tumor-infiltrating lymphocytes in primary liver carcinoma. Remarks on this clonotype: Its specificity is not known. One end of the junction is discordant with germline, which a read error may explain.

The CDR3 is 11 amino acids. CDR1 and CDR2 from the germline V gene are SGHVS and FQNEAQ. Co-extraction of RNA and DNA was performed on roughly 20-31 mg of unsorted bulk tissue. Study results and caveats: Tumor-adjacent and tumor-blood pairs displayed less overlap than did pairs of tumor regions. The study found only about 7.5-25% of top clones in all five tumor regions. Tumors significantly exceeded blood in top-250-clone fraction (p = 0.039).

cDNA specific to TCR beta was made from roughly 500 ng of total RNA, with a constant-region primer employed for priming. Libraries covering TCR beta were generated through three nested multiplex PCR rounds (using a slightly modified ARM-PCR). The first two PCR rounds used TRBV1-TRBV30 primers with a Cbeta primer, roughly 10 cycles each. TCRdb redid the calling of the multiplex PCR reads with MiXCR, one entry per CDR3 protein. The sample records approximately 190,000 distinct CDR3 sequences, approximately 80% being singletons. The gene calls are TRBV7-8 and TRBJ2-5; D remains ambiguous. The sample consisted of tumor tissue from primary liver carcinoma. This TCR was sampled from a man aged 35 to 55 with primary liver carcinoma and hepatitis B virus infection. The CDR3, as DNA: TGTACCAGCAGCTTAGGCGAGACCCACTACTTC. Its protein is CTSSLGETHYF.